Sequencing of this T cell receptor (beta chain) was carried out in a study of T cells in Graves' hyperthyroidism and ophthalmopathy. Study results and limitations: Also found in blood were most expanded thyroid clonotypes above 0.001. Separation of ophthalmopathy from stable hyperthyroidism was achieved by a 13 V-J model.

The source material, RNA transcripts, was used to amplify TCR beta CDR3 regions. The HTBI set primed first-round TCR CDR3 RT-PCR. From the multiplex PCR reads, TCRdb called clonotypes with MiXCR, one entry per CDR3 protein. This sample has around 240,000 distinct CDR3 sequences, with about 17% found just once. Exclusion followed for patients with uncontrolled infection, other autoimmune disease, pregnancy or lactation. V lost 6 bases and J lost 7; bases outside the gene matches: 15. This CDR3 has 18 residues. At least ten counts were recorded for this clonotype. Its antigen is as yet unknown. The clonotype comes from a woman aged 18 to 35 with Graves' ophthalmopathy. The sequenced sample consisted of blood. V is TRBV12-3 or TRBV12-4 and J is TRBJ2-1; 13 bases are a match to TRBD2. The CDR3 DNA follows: TGTGCCAGCAGCTCCGAAAGGACTAGCGGGGGATGGGGGAATGAGCAGTTCTTC. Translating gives CASSSERTSGGWGNEQFF.